This T cell receptor (beta chain) was sequenced during a study of cytotoxic CD8 clonotypes in ibrutinib-treated CLL. Across the study: Response sampling occurred after a median roughly twelve months of treatment (range 6 to 36). Study-wide results and limits: Clonality rose at ibrutinib response and fell back toward baseline at progression. Sampling times differed between sustained-remission and progressing patients.

Germline V gene lookup returns CDR1 LNHDA and CDR2 SQIVND (reference sequence). V lost 4 bases to trimming and J lost 0 bases; unmatched junction nucleotides: 5. The CDR3 spans 15 residues. Depth targeted 1 in 200,000 to 1 in 1 million T cells, averaging roughly 9.3x coverage per clonotype. Measured with immunoSEQ multiplex PCR; TCRdb has only the in-frame clones, and not every one. The table lists 35,000 or so clones, around 70% of them singletons. In regard to this clone: Its target is unknown.

The source was PBMCs, collected before ibrutinib treatment. This clonotype originated in a human donor with chronic lymphocytic leukemia. The rearrangement links TRBV19 to TRBJ1-1; 7 bases map to TRBD1. CDR3 amino acids: CASSTTGNMNTEAFF. The CDR3 DNA is TGTGCCAGTAGTACGACAGGGAACATGAACACTGAAGCTTTCTTT. Full variable domain (missing parts from reference TRBV19 and TRBJ1-1): DGGITQSPKYLFRKEGQNVTLSCEQNLNHDAMYWYRQDPGQGLRLIYYSQIVNDFQKGDIAEGYSVSREKKESFPLTVTSAQKNPTAFYLCASSTTGNMNTEAFFGQGTRLTVV.